This TCR beta chain derives from a study of cytotoxic CD8 clonotypes in ibrutinib-treated CLL. Study summary: Responses comprised about 25 partial and 2 complete; at median around six years, 14 remained remitted and about twelve progressed. Regarding the study as a whole: Exceeding age-matched healthy donors, baseline clonality also tracked the counts of circulating CD8+ T cells. Sustained-remission patients were sampled at different times than progressing patients were. Clonality increased with ibrutinib response but returned toward baseline at progression.

The CDR3 totals 14 residues. The V and J ends lost 5 bases and 5 bases respectively, with 16 bases between them. Germline CDR1 is SGHTA and CDR2 is FQGTGA. Some clones are missing from TCRdb's copy, which holds only in-frame ones; the method was immunoSEQ multiplex PCR. The profile shows under 200,000 clones, under 85% of them singletons. Comment on this clone: No antigen is known for it.

This receptor was taken from a human donor with chronic lymphocytic leukemia. This sequence joins TRBV7-3 and TRBJ2-7; D perhaps matches TRBD1 (5 bases). This material consisted of PBMCs, taken after 24 months of ibrutinib treatment. This CDR3 reads CASSQRPGRDEQYF. For the CDR3, the DNA is TGTGCCAGCAGCCAGAGACCGGGCAGGGACGAGCAGTACTTC.